Described below is a single TCR beta chain sequence and its context. Its specificity is not known. Germline V CDR1 and CDR2: MNHEY, SVGAGI. Trimming removed 6 bases from V and 5 bases from J; junction bases left unmatched: 5. The CDR3 loop spans 13 amino acids. These data come from a study of T cell responses to AZD1222 COVID-19 vaccine. Regarding the study as a whole: CD4 TCRs linked to vaccination spanned spike, dominating at 160-218 and 743-854.

Clones were sequenced by immunoSEQ multiplex PCR, and TCRdb holds only the in-frame ones, with some missing. The sample contains tens of thousands of clones, roughly 88% of which appear only once. The V gene is TRBV6-5, the J gene TRBJ2-7; TRBD1 agrees at 9 bases. The TCR originated in an adult in good health. Sequencing used peripheral blood, obtained on day 0 of AZD1222 vaccination. The CDR3, as DNA: TGTGCCAGCAGGGACAGGGGTCCGGACGAGCAGTACTTC. This sequence encodes CASRDRGPDEQYF.